This TCR beta chain was observed in a study of Ad26.COV2.S vaccination and SARS-CoV-2 variants (dated by TCRdb to about 2021). Regarding the research as a whole: Donors in the vaccine arm were drawn from COV1001, a multicentre, randomized, double-blind, placebo-controlled phase I-IIa trial testing Ad26.COV2.S in healthy adults. Ad26.COV2.S was administered intramuscularly at a dose of 5x10^10 or 1x10^11 viral particles, either as one shot or as two shots given 56 days apart. Throughout the experiments and outcome assessment, investigators stayed blinded to trial group allocation. The TCR-sequenced set comprised about 32 samples: 19 Ad26.COV2.S vaccine recipients, 5 placebo recipients and 8 SARS-CoV-2 convalescent individuals. TCRbeta repertoire sequencing served as the tool for gauging how specific and how broad the SARS-CoV-2-reactive T cell receptors were following Ad26.COV2.S vaccination. Participants in the trial were split at random into five groups of five each, receiving low-dose or high-dose Ad26.COV2.S once or twice, or else placebo on both occasions. What the work shows at the level of the full study, not this receptor alone: According to the authors, total T cell responses may have been underestimated by the TCR breadth and depth analyses. Vaccine and placebo recipients had comparable non-spike TCR breadth, which fits with the vaccine containing only spike. Comparing responses between vaccine doses or regimens was not something the study was powered to do. Spike-specific TCR breadth was higher in Ad26.COV2.S recipients than in placebo recipients (P = 0.0014). After vaccination, substantial breadth of spike-specific CD8+ and CD4+ T cell responses was reported.

Sample treatment or condition, as interpreted from the label and publication: around 19 received Ad26.COV2.S at low or high dose, single or two shots; roughly five received placebo; per-sample allocation not given. Repertoires of vaccine and placebo recipients were sequenced from samples collected on day 63 after the first injection. In Cohort 1b, fewer than 30 adults aged 18-55 years were enrolled at a single site in Boston, USA, between 29 July and 7 August 2020. Ad26.COV2.S was a replication-incompetent adenovirus type 26 vector expressing a prefusion-stabilized SARS-CoV-2 spike protein from the original Wuhan strain. As regards this clone: Which antigen it targets is not known. No base quality information exists; no much larger clone differs at one position.

For CDR1 and CDR2, the germline V gene lists SGHNT and YENEEA. The junction shows trimming of 0 bases on V and 3 bases on J, and the gene matches do not reach 5 bases of it. Inclusive of the bounding cysteine and phenylalanine, the CDR3 is 16 residues long. Only the CDR3 portion is preserved as DNA: 48 bases, with reading frame beginning at the first base. The immunoSEQ Assay was used to sequence TCRbeta CDR3 regions. After extraction, genomic DNA underwent amplification by bias-controlled multiplex PCR, followed by high-throughput sequencing. The study's own analysis went as follows. To quantify the absolute abundance of every unique TCRbeta CDR3 region, sequences were collapsed and filtered. T cell fraction was estimated by normalizing TCRbeta template counts to usable DNA, which was measured by amplifying reference genes present in all nucleated cells. Repertoire TCRs were annotated as SARS-CoV-2-specific when V gene, CDR3 amino acid sequence and J gene were exactly matched to a known reactive TCR set. The reference SARS-CoV-2 TCR set was derived from MIRA and filtered for enrichment in COVID-19-positive ImmuneCODE repertoires, a step that removed public or cross-reactive TCRs. Drawing on the MIRA antigens, annotated TCRs were analysed further at the level of specific ORF or position within ORF. Breadth was defined as the number of annotated unique rearrangements divided by the total number of unique productive rearrangements, and depth was defined as the summed frequency of the annotated unique rearrangements. TCR breadth was compared between groups using two-sided Wilcoxon rank-sum tests. TCRdb took over this immuneACCESS table, retaining in-frame rearrangements with V and J assigned. Such tables are incomplete; in checked studies, under half of the missing clones stem from an unresolved V gene, and the remainder is unexplained. That table is the source of V, J and clone size, and D and trimming were worked out from the DNA. In this sample the table shows fewer than 400,000 clones, about 85% of which occur a single time. Jointly, the top ten make up 2% to 2.5% of the sample.

The sample here was peripheral blood, taken in a trial of Ad26.COV2.S vaccine versus placebo. The receptor chain draws on TRBV11-3 and TRBJ2-1, with TRBD2 identical over 7 junction bases. The receptor comes from a person between 18 and 60 years old who received the Ad26.COV2.S COVID-19 vaccine or a placebo. The CDR3 here reads CASSLEGGRIYNEQFF. The DNA sequence follows: TGTGCCAGCAGCTTAGAGGGAGGGCGGATCTACAATGAGCAGTTCTTC.